The clone carrying this TCR beta chain was observed a few times. No antigen is known for it. The data originate from a study of memory B cells and T cells in multiple sclerosis. Study-level points and caveats: Compartments had unequal clone-set sizes, affecting shared clonotype counts.

V was cut by 5 bases and J by 2 bases, with 18 bases left in between. The V gene's germline CDR1 is SEHNR and CDR2 FQNEAQ (reference sequence). This CDR3 comprises 16 residues. The method was immunoSEQ multiplex PCR; TCRdb's version includes in-frame clones alone and lacks a portion of them. The profile shows over 6,500 clones, about 60% of them singletons. Material: memory (CD45RO+) CD8+ T cells from blood. The gene calls are TRBV7-9 and TRBJ1-1; weak D call: TRBD1 (6 bases). The TCR originated in a human donor with multiple sclerosis. CDR3 amino acids: CASSPLGTTQNTEAFF. The CDR3 DNA is TGTGCCAGCAGCCCCCTGGGGACAACTCAAAACACTGAAGCTTTCTTT. Together with reference TRBV7-9 and TRBJ1-1, the CDR3 gives the full variable domain: DTGVSQNPRHKITKRGQNVTFRCDPISEHNRLYWYRQTLGQGPEFLTYFQNEAQLEKSRLLSDRFSAERPKGSFSTLEIQRTEQGDSAMYLCASSPLGTTQNTEAFFGQGTRLTVV.